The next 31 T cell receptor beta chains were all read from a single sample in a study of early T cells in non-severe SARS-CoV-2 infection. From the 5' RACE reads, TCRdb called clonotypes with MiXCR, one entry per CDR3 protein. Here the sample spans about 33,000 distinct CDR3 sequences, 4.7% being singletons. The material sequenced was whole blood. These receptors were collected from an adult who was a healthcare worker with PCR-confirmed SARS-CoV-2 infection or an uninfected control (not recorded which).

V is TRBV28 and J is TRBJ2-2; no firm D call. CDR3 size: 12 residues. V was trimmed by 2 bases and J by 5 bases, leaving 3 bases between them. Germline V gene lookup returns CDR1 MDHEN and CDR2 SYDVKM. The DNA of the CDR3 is TGTGCCAGCAGTTTAATGACCGGGGAGCTGTTTTTT. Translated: CASSLMTGELFF. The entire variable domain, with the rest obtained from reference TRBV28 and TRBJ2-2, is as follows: DVKVTQSSRYLVKRTGEKVFLECVQDMDHENMFWYRQDPGLGLRLIYFSYDVKMKEKGDIPEGYSVSREKKERFSLILESASTNQTSMYLCASSLMTGELFFGEGSRLTVL.

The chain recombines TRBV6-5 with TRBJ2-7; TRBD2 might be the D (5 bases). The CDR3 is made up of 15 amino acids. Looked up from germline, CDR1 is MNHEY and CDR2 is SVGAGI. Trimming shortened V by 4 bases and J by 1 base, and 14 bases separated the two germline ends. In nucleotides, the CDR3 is TGTGCCAGCAGTTCCGCCCGGGGTCGATCCTACGAGCAGTACTTC. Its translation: CASSSARGRSYEQYF.

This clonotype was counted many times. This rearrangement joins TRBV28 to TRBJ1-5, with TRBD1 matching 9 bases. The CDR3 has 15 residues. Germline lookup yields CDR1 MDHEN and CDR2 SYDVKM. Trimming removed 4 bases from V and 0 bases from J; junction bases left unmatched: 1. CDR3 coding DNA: TGTGCCAGCAGTTGGACAGGGGATAGCAATCAGCCCCAGCATTTT. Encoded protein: CASSWTGDSNQPQHF.

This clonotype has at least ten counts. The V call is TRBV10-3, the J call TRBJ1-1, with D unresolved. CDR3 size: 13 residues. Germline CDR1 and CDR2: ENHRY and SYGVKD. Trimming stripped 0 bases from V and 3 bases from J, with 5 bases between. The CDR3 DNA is TGTGCCATCAGTGAGTCCGTGGACACTGAAGCTTTCTTT. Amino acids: CAISESVDTEAFF.

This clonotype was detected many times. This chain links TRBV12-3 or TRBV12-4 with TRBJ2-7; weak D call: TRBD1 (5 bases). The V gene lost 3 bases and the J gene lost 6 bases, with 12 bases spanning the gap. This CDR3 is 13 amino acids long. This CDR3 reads CASSFAGYGEQYF. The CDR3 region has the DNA TGTGCCAGCAGTTTCGCAGGGTACGGCGAGCAGTACTTC.

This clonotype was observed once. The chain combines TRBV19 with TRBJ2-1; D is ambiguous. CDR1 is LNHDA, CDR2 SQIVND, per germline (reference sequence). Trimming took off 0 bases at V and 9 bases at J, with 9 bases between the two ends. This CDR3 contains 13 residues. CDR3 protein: CASSIDSGAEQFF. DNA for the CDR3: TGTGCCAGTAGTATAGATTCGGGCGCTGAGCAGTTCTTC.

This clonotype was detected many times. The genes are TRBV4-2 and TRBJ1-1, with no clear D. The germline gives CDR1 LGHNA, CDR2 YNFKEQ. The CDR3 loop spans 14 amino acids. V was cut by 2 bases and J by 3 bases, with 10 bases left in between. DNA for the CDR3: TGTGCCAGCAGCCAACCCGACGGACACACTGAAGCTTTCTTT. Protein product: CASSQPDGHTEAFF.

CDR3 DNA sequence: TGTGCCAGCAGACAGGGGGCGTATACCAATTCACCCCTCCACTTT. It is translated as CASRQGAYTNSPLHF. The chain has TRBV12-3 or TRBV12-4 and TRBJ1-6, with 9 nucleotides matching TRBD1. The CDR3 extends over 15 amino acids. J lost 7 bases, V lost 6 bases, and 7 bases had no gene match.

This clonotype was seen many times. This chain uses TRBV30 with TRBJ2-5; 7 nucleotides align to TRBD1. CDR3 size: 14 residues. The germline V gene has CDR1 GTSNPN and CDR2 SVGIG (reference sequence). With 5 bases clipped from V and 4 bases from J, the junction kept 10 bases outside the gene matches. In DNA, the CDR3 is TGTGCCTGGGAGGACAGGTATCCAAGAGAGACCCAGTACTTC. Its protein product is CAWEDRYPRETQYF.

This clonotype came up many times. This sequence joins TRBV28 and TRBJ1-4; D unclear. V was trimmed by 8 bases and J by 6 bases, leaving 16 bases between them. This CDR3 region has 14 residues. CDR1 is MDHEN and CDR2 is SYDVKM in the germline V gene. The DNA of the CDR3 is TGTGCCAGCGGGTCTGGGAGCGTAGATGAAAAACTGTTTTTT. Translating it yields CASGSGSVDEKLFF.

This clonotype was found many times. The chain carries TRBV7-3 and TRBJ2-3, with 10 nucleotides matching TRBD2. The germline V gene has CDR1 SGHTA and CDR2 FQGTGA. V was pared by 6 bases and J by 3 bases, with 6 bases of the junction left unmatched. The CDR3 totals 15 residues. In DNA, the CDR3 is TGTGCCAGCAGTACGAGCGGGGGGGCGACAGATACGCAGTATTTT. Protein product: CASSTSGGATDTQYF.

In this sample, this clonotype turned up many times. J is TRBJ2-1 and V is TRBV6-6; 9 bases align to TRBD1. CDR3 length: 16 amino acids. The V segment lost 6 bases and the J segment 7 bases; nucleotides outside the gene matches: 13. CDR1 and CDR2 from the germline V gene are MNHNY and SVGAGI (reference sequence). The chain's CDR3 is CASSKTPGQGRNEQFF. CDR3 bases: TGTGCCAGCAGCAAAACGCCGGGACAGGGAAGGAATGAGCAGTTCTTC.

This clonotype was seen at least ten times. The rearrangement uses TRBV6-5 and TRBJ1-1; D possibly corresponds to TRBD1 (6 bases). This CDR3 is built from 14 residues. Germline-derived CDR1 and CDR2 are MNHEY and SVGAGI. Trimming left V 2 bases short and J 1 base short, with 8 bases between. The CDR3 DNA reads TGTGCCAGCAGTTACCACAGGGAGAACACTGAAGCTTTCTTT. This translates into CASSYHRENTEAFF.

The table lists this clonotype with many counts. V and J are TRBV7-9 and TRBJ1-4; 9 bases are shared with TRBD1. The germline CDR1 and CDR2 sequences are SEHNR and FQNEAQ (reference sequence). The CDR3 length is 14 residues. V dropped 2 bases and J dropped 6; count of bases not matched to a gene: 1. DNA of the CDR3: TGTGCCAGCAGCTTACGGACAGGGGATGAAAAACTGTTTTTT. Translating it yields CASSLRTGDEKLFF.

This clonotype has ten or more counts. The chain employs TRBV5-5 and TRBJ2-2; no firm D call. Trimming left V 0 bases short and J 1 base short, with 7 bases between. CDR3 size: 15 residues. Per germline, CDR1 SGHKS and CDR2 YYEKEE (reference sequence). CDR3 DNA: TGTGCCAGCAGCTTGGTTCTATTGAACACCGGGGAGCTGTTTTTT. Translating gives CASSLVLLNTGELFF. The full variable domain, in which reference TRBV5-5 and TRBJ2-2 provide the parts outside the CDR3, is DAGVTQSPTHLIKTRGQQVTLRCSPISGHKSVSWYQQVLGQGPQFIFQYYEKEERGRGNFPDRFSARQFPNYSSELNVNALLLGDSALYLCASSLVLLNTGELFFGEGSRLTVL.

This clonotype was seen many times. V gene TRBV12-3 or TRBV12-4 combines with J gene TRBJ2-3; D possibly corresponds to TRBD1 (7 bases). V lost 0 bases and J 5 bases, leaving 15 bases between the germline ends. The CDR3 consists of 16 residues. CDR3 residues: CASSLAGMQGGDTQYF. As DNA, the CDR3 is TGTGCCAGCAGTTTAGCCGGGATGCAGGGGGGAGATACGCAGTATTTT.

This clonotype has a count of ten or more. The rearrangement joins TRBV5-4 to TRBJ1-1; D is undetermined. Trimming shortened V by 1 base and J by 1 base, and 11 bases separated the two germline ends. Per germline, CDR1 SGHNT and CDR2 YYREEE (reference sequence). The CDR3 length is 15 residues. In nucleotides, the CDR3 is TGTGCCAGCAGCTTGTTCGGACGGTCGAACACTGAAGCTTTCTTT. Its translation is CASSLFGRSNTEAFF. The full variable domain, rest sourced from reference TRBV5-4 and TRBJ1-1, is ETGVTQSPTHLIKTRGQQVTLRCSSQSGHNTVSWYQQALGQGPQFIFQYYREEENGRGNFPPRFSGLQFPNYSSELNVNALELDDSALYLCASSLFGRSNTEAFFGQGTRLTVV.

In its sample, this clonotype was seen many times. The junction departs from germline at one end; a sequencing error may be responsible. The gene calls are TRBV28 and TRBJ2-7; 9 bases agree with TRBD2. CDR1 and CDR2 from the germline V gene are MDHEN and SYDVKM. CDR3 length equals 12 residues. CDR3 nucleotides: TGTGCCAGCAGTTTACCTAGCGGGGTATTGGACTTC. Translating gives CASSLPSGVLDF.

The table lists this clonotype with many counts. CDR3 nucleotides: TGTGCCAGCAGCCGACAACCTACTAACTATGGCTACACCTTC. Translating it yields CASSRQPTNYGYTF. The V call is TRBV7-9, the J call TRBJ1-2; D ambiguous. Germline CDR1 is SEHNR and CDR2 is FQNEAQ (reference sequence). Trimming took off 5 bases at V and 0 bases at J, with 10 bases between the two ends. The CDR3 covers 14 residues.

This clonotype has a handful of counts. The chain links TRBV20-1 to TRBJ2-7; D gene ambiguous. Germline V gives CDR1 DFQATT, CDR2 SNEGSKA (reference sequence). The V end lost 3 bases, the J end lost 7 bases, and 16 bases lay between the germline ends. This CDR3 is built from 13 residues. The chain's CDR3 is CSARQEPLGEQYF. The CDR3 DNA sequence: TGCAGTGCTAGGCAGGAACCCTTGGGGGAGCAGTACTTC.

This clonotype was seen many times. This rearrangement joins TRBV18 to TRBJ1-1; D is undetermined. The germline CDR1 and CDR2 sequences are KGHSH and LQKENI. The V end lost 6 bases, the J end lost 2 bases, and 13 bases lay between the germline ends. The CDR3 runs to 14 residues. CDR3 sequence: CASSNGNGNTEAFF. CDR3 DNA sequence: TGTGCCAGCTCGAACGGGAACGGTAACACTGAAGCTTTCTTT.

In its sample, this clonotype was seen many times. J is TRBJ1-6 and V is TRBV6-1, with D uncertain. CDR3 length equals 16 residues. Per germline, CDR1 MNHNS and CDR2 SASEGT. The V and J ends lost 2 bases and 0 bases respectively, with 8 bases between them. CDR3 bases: TGTGCCAGCAGTGAAAATGCAGTCTCCTATAATTCACCCCTCCACTTT. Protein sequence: CASSENAVSYNSPLHF.

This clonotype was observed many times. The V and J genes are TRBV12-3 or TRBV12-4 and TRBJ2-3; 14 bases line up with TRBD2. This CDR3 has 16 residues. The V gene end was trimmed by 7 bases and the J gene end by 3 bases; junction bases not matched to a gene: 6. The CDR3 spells CASTRTSGGRTDTQYF. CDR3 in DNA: TGTGCCAGCACCCGGACTAGCGGGGGGAGAACAGATACGCAGTATTTT.

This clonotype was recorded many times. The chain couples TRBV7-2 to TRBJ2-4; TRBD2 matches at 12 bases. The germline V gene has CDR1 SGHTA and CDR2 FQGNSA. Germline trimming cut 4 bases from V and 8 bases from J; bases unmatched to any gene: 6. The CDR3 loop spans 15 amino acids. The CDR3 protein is CASSSRASGGDIQYF. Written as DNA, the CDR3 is TGTGCCAGCAGCTCTAGGGCTAGCGGGGGGGACATTCAGTACTTC.

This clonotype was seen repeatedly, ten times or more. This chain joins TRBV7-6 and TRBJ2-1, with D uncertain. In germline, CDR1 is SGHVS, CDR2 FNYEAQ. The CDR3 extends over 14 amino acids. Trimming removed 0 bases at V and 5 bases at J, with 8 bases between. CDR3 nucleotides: TGTGCCAGCAGCTTAGCAGACATCAACAATGAGCAGTTCTTC. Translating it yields CASSLADINNEQFF.

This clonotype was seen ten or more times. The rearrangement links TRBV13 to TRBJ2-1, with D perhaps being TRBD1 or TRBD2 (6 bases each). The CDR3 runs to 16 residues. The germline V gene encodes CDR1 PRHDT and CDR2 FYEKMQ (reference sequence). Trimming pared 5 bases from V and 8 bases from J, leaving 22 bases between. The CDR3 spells CASSIRGTEGVYEQFF. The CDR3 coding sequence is TGTGCCAGCAGCATCCGCGGGACCGAGGGGGTCTATGAGCAGTTCTTC.

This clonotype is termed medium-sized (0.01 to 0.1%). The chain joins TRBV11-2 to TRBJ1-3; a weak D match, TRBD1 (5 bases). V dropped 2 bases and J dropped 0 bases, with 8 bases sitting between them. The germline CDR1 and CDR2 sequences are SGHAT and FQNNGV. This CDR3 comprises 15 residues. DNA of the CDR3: TGTGCCAGCAGCTTAATCGGGGGCTCTGGAAACACCATATATTTT. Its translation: CASSLIGGSGNTIYF.

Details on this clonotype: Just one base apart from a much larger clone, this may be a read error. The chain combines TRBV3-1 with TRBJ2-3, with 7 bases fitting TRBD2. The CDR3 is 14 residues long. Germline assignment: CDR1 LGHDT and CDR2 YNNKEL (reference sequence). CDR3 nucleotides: TGTGCCAACAGCCAAGACGCTAGCGGAGATACGCAGTATTTT. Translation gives CANSQDASGDTQYF.

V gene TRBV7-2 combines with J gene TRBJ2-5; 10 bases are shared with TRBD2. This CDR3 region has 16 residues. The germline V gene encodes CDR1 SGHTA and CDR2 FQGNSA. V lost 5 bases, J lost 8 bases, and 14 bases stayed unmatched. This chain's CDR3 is CASSPQRGGFPRTQYF. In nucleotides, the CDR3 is TGTGCCAGCAGCCCTCAGCGGGGGGGCTTTCCGAGAACCCAGTACTTC.

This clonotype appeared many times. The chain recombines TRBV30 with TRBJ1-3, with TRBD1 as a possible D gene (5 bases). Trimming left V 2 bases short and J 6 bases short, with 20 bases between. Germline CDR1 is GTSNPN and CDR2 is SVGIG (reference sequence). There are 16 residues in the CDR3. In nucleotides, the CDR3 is TGTGCCTGGAGTCCCACGGGGCTAAAAGCTGAAAACACCATATATTTT. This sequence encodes CAWSPTGLKAENTIYF.

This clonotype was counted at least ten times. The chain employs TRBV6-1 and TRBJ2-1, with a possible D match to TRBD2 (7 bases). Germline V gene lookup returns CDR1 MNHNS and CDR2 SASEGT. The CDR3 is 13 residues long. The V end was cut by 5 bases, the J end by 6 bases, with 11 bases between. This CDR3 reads CASSRRGGNEQFF. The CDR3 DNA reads TGTGCCAGCAGTCGTAGGGGGGGCAATGAGCAGTTCTTC.